The source of this T cell receptor beta chain is a study of long-term antiretroviral therapy in people with HIV. Whole-study findings and limits: With ART, diversity went up but was still lower than in transplant donor controls.

Among participants with HIV, every one received treatment in the United States. In germline, CDR1 is SGDLS, CDR2 YYNGEE. The CDR3 spans 18 residues. The V gene lost 0 bases and the J gene lost 0 bases, with 15 bases spanning the gap. A v3.0 immunoSEQ assay was performed at survey level. Data came from immunoSEQ multiplex PCR; TCRdb stores just in-frame clones and leaves some out. The sample shows tens of thousands of clones, around 78% of them seen only once. The count of this clone is one. Its antigen is still unknown. Sample: unsorted PBMCs, taken 3.1 years after starting antiretroviral therapy. The rearrangement links TRBV9 to TRBJ2-2, with D hard to call. The source of this sequence is a woman between 45 and 65 years old with HIV. The CDR3 protein is CASSVATRPTSNTGELFF. The CDR3 DNA is TGTGCCAGCAGCGTAGCTACGAGGCCAACTTCGAACACCGGGGAGCTGTTTTTT.